Here is one T cell receptor (beta chain) with its context. This record comes from a study of blood T cell repertoires in COVID-19. At the level of the study: Donors in the United States, Italy and Spain gave samples during acute or convalescent COVID-19. Sources were T cells, B-cell-depleted T cells, or PBMCs; the material itself was cDNA or gDNA.

Methods used by the authors: Scientists estimated how many nucleated cells there were by amplifying reference gene primers. Using immunoSEQ multiplex PCR, the repertoire was profiled, and TCRdb retains in-frame clones only, with some absent. The D gene and trimming were derived from the DNA, and the V and J assignments and clone size from that table. The sample contains around 280,000 clones, 85% to 90% of which appear only once. The receptor comes from a man between 70 and 80 years old with acute or convalescent COVID-19. Specimen: peripheral blood.

For the CDR3, the DNA is TGTGCCAGCAGCTTGGTAACGCCAGCGGGACATACGCAGTATTTT. Translating gives CASSLVTPAGHTQYF. This chain links TRBV5-6 with TRBJ2-3; TRBD2 aligns across 7 bases. Germline V CDR1 and CDR2: SGHDT, YYEEEE. V lost 0 bases and J lost 7; bases outside the gene matches: 8. The CDR3 length is 15 residues.